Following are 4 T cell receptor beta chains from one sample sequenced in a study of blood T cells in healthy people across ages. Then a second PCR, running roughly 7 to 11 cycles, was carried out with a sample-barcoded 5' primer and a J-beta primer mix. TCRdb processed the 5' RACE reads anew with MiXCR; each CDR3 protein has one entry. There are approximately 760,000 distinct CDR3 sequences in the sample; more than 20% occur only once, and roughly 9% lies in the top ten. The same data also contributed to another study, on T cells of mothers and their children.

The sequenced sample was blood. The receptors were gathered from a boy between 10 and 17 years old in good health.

CDR3 sequence (DNA): TGTGCCAGCAGCTTAGGAGACATCTATGGCTACACCTTC. Translating it yields CASSLGDIYGYTF. The V and J genes are TRBV7-9 and TRBJ1-2, with D unclear. The CDR3 consists of 13 residues. The V gene lost 1 base and the J gene lost 4 bases, with 7 bases spanning the gap. Germline assignment: CDR1 SEHNR and CDR2 FQNEAQ (reference sequence).

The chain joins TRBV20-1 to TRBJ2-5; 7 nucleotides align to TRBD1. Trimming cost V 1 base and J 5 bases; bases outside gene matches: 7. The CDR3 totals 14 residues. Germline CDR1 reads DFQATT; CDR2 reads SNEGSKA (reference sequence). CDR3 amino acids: CSARGRQGGETQYF. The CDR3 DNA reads TGCAGTGCTAGAGGGAGACAGGGCGGCGAGACCCAGTACTTC.

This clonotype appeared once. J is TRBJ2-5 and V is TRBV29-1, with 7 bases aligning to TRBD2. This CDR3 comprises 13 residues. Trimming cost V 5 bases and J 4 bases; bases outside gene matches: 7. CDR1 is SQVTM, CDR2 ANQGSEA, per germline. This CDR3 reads CSVNPTSRETQYF. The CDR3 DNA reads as TGCAGCGTTAACCCGACTAGCAGAGAGACCCAGTACTTC.

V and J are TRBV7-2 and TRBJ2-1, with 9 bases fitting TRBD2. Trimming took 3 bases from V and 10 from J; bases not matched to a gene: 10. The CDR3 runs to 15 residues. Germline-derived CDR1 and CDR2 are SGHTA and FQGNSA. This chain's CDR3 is CASSFAGGPQGEQFF. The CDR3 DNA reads TGTGCCAGCAGCTTTGCGGGGGGGCCACAGGGAGAGCAGTTCTTC.